This TCR beta chain was retrieved from a study of technical replicates of blood from several donors. Measured with immunoSEQ multiplex PCR; TCRdb has only the in-frame clones, and not every one. Here the sample spans about 94,000 clones, almost 96% being singletons. Germline V lookup: CDR1 MDHEN, CDR2 SYDVKM. Trimming took 3 bases from V and 1 from J, leaving 12 bases between them. The CDR3 contains 15 residues. V is TRBV28 and J is TRBJ1-2; D call uncertain. Sequences were obtained from T cells isolated from PBMCs. The TCR was taken from a human donor in good health. The CDR3 DNA is TGTGCCAGCAGTTTGGCGGCCGGCAATAACTATGGCTACACCTTC. As protein: CASSLAAGNNYGYTF.